This TCR beta chain comes out of a study of T cell repertoires in cytomegalovirus infection. Points from the study as a whole: Cumulated frequencies of public TCR beta families served to identify carriers of CMV plus the relevant HLA.

TCRdb re-called the reads through MiXCR, storing one row per CDR3 protein. The sample has 230,000 or so distinct CDR3 sequences, 38% seen once. The CDR3 contains 16 residues. V was clipped by 0 bases and J by 5 bases, with 11 bases between them. The V gene's germline CDR1 is MNHEY and CDR2 SMNVEV (reference sequence). About this clonotype itself: Antigen: not known.

The sequence came from a human donor in good health (CMV status not recorded). Some clones in this sample may be carry-over from other donors' samples. The gene calls are TRBV27 and TRBJ1-6; D is unclear. Sequencing used CD8+ T cells from cultured PBMCs, obtained from culture after CMV antigen stimulation. Here the CDR3 reads CASSLSRGLDNSPLHF. CDR3 DNA: TGTGCCAGCAGTTTATCGCGGGGTTTAGATAATTCACCCCTCCACTTT.